Below, 13 T cell receptor beta chains from the same sample are listed, as sequenced in a study of shared clonotypes between healthy human individuals. Profiling relied on immunoSEQ multiplex PCR, and the TCRdb table lists in-frame clones only, not all of them. Among about 660,000 clones listed, over 65% were seen once. The sequenced sample was memory CD4+ T cells sorted from blood. Subset denoted: CD45RA-negative fraction. Source of these receptors: a woman in her thirties in good health.

The chain couples TRBV10-1 to TRBJ2-7, with 7 bases matching TRBD1. The CDR3 is 15 amino acids. The V and J ends lost 6 bases and 5 bases, in that order; junction bases with no gene match: 13. CDR1 and CDR2 (germline): WNHNN, SYGVQD (reference sequence). The CDR3 nucleotides are TGCGCCAGCAGCCCATGGGGACAGACGTTTAACGAGCAGTACTTC. Its protein product is CASSPWGQTFNEQYF.

The V gene is TRBV7-3, the J gene TRBJ2-1; D call uncertain. The CDR3 totals 12 residues. Deletions cut 5 bases from V and 12 bases from J, with 14 bases between. CDR1 is SGHTA, CDR2 FQGTGA, per germline. CDR3 in amino acids: CASSPNLKRQFF. CDR3 nucleotides: TGTGCCAGCAGCCCAAACCTCAAACGGCAGTTCTTC. The complete variable domain, with remaining parts taken from reference TRBV7-3 and TRBJ2-1, reads GAGVSQTPSNKVTEKGKYVELRCDPISGHTALYWYRQSLGQGPEFLIYFQGTGAADDSGLPNDRFFAVRPEGSVSTLKIQRTERGDSAVYLCASSPNLKRQFFGPGTRLTVL.

In its sample, this clone ranks as medium-sized. The V gene is TRBV6-1, the J gene TRBJ1-3; D gene unclear. Germline-derived CDR1 and CDR2 are MNHNS and SASEGT. The CDR3 consists of 16 residues. Trimming took 3 bases from V and 0 from J, leaving 12 bases between them. The CDR3 nucleotides read TGTGCCAGCAGTGAGTCCCGGCCGTTCTCTGGAAACACCATATATTTT. Encoded protein: CASSESRPFSGNTIYF.

The chain uses TRBV27 and TRBJ1-5; D is undetermined. CDR1 and CDR2 from the germline V gene are MNHEY and SMNVEV (reference sequence). This CDR3 contains 13 residues. CDR3 residues: CVSARVGNQPQHF. Here the CDR3 DNA reads TGTGTATCAGCTAGGGTTGGCAATCAGCCCCAGCATTTT.

This clone was picked up one time. V usage is TRBV2 and J usage is TRBJ2-7, with D possibly matching TRBD1 (6 bases). The germline V and J ends were trimmed by 5 bases and 4 bases, with 9 bases remaining between them. This CDR3 is built from 12 residues. Germline lookup yields CDR1 SNHLY and CDR2 FYNNEI. CDR3 in amino acids: CASSTQGYEQYF. DNA of the CDR3: TGTGCCAGCAGTACCCAGGGGTACGAGCAGTACTTC. Full variable domain (outside the CDR3, taken from reference TRBV2 and TRBJ2-7): EPEVTQTPSHQVTQMGQEVILRCVPISNHLYFYWYRQILGQKVEFLVSFYNNEISEKSEIFDDQFSVERPDGSNFTLKIRSTKLEDSAMYFCASSTQGYEQYFGPGTRLTVT.

The rearrangement joins TRBV6-5 to TRBJ2-2; D is ambiguous. Germline CDR1 MNHEY, CDR2 SVGAGI. V was shortened by 5 bases and J by 6 bases, with 7 bases between the two germline ends. This CDR3 region has 12 residues. The CDR3 nucleotides read TGTGCCAGCAGTGCCAATGCCGGGGAGCTGTTTTTT. This translates into CASSANAGELFF.

This rearrangement joins TRBV27 to TRBJ1-1; D is uncertain. Germline CDR1 reads MNHEY; CDR2 reads SMNVEV (reference sequence). V was cut by 5 bases and J by 1 base, with 11 bases left in between. The CDR3 sequence is 14 residues long. The CDR3 reads CASSVGRRNTEAFF. CDR3 DNA sequence: TGTGCCAGCAGTGTGGGTCGGCGGAACACTGAAGCTTTCTTT.

The chain joins TRBV28 to TRBJ2-6, with a weak D call TRBD1 (6 bases). The CDR3 length is 17 residues. Trimming took off 5 bases at V and 1 base at J, with 15 bases between the two ends. Germline loops: CDR1 MDHEN, CDR2 SYDVKM. The CDR3 sequence: CASSPDRFSSGANVLTF. Here the CDR3 DNA reads TGTGCCAGCAGTCCCGACAGGTTCAGTTCTGGGGCCAACGTCCTGACTTTC.

The CDR3 nucleotides are TGTGCCAGCAGCTCGGCGGGGGGAAACACTGAAGCTTTCTTT. Residues: CASSSAGGNTEAFF. The V and J genes are TRBV5-4 and TRBJ1-1, with TRBD1 as a possible D gene (5 bases). Germline CDR1 and CDR2: SGHNT and YYREEE (reference sequence). The CDR3 spans 14 residues. V was shortened by 3 bases and J by 2 bases, with 11 bases between the two germline ends.

The rearrangement links TRBV10-1 to TRBJ2-2; TRBD1 agrees at 8 bases. Germline-derived CDR1 and CDR2 are WNHNN and SYGVQD (reference sequence). The CDR3 loop spans 13 amino acids. V shed 11 bases, J shed 4 bases, and the junction held 6 bases outside the gene matches. The CDR3 nucleotides read TGCGCCGCCTCCGGACAGGGCACCGGGGAGCTGTTTTTT. Translated, it gives CAASGQGTGELFF.

This clone was seen just once. The J gene is TRBJ1-5, the V gene TRBV19, with 7 bases that match TRBD1. The CDR3 totals 19 residues. Germline loops: CDR1 LNHDA, CDR2 SQIVND (reference sequence). J gave up 5 bases and V 5 bases, and 21 bases lay outside the gene matches. CDR3 nucleotides: TGTGCCAGTAGTTCGGACGGGACAGCCTACGGGATTCGCGATCAGCCCCAGCATTTT. Encoded protein: CASSSDGTAYGIRDQPQHF.

J is TRBJ1-1 and V is TRBV5-1; D uncertain. Germline V gives CDR1 SGHRS, CDR2 YFSETQ. CDR3 length: 12 residues. Trimming removed 4 bases from V and 5 bases from J, with 9 bases in between. The CDR3 region is CASSGRGTEAFF. The DNA for the CDR3 is TGCGCCAGCAGCGGGCGAGGAACTGAAGCTTTCTTT.

This chain connects TRBV9 to TRBJ1-1, with 7 bases identical to TRBD1. The ends lost 4 bases at V and 4 bases at J; junction bases unmatched: 10. Germline loops: CDR1 SGDLS, CDR2 YYNGEE. CDR3 length: 15 residues. CDR3 in DNA: TGTGCCAGCAGCCCAACAGGGGACCGGGGCACTGAAGCTTTCTTT. Its translation: CASSPTGDRGTEAFF.